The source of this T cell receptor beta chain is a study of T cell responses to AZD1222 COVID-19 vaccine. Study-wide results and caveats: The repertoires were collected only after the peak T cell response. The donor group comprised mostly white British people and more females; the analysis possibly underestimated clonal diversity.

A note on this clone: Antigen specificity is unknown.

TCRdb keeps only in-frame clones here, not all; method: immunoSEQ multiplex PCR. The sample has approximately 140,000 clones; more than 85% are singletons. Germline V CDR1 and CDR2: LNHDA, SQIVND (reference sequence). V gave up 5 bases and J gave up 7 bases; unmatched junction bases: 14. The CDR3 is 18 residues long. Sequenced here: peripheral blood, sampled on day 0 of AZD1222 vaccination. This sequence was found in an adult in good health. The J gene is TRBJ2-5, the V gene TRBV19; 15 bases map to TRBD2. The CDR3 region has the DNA TGTGCCAGTAGTCCCGGGACTAGCGGGGGGACGCGGAGTCGGACCCAGTACTTC. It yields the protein CASSPGTSGGTRSRTQYF.